Sequencing of this TCR beta chain was carried out in a study of blood T cells in healthy people across ages. The second PCR ran about 6 to 12 cycles with a sample-barcoded 5' primer and J-beta primers. TCRdb re-derived calls from the 5' RACE reads in MiXCR, one entry per CDR3 protein. Of approximately 1.5 million distinct CDR3 sequences in the sample, approximately 43% were seen once. The study, taken as a whole, reports: Diversity of TCR beta per million T cells declined in a roughly linear way with age. Naive T cell percentage showed a strong correlation with TCR beta diversity.

This clonotype was recorded once. Its antigen remains unknown. V was trimmed by 10 bases and J by 5 bases, leaving 15 bases between them. The CDR3 extends over 13 amino acids. Per individual sample, total RNA of at least 6 micrograms was extracted. Sequenced material: blood. J is TRBJ2-1 and V is TRBV12-3 or TRBV12-4, with D tentatively TRBD1 or TRBD2 (5 bases each). The receptor was isolated from a woman in her late teens or twenties in good health. The CDR3 sequence is CANRRGIDNEQFF. The CDR3 DNA reads TGTGCCAACCGTCGGGGCATCGACAATGAGCAGTTCTTC.